This TCR beta chain originates from a study of cytomegalovirus exposure and HLA in healthy donors. Study-level points and caveats: Across HLA loci, a later analysis found differing TCR association rates, with DRB1 most and HLA-C fewest.

The PCR employed 60 Vbeta primers together with 13 Jbeta primers. TCRdb's copy holds only in-frame clones and misses some; the assay was immunoSEQ multiplex PCR. The sample shows about 130,000 clones, around 10% of them seen only once. V was cut by 1 base and J by 9 bases, with 6 bases left in between. CDR1 SGHTA and CDR2 FQGNSA come from the germline V gene. This CDR3 comprises 11 residues. This clone was detected only a few times. Its antigen is as yet unknown. Sequencing used PBMCs. The clonotype comes from a middle-aged woman in good health and CMV-seropositive. V is TRBV7-2 and J is TRBJ1-2, with D unclear. The CDR3 sequence: CASSLGASYTF. The CDR3, as DNA: TGTGCCAGCAGCTTAGGAGCAAGCTACACCTTC.